One sample yielded the 32 T cell receptor beta chains listed below, sequenced in a study of technical replicates of blood from a few donors. TCRdb keeps only in-frame clones here, not all; method: immunoSEQ multiplex PCR. The sample records 100,000 or so clones, 96% being singletons. Sequencing was carried out using T cells isolated from PBMCs. Receptors were obtained from a human donor in good health.

This clone occurred once. The chain uses TRBV19 and TRBJ2-3; 11 bases match TRBD2. CDR1 and CDR2 (germline): LNHDA, SQIVND (reference sequence). CDR3 length: 15 amino acids. The V segment lost 6 bases and the J segment 6 bases; nucleotides outside the gene matches: 8. The CDR3 sequence: CASRLAGDALDTQYF. The CDR3 DNA sequence: TGTGCCAGTAGACTAGCGGGAGATGCCTTGGATACGCAGTATTTT.

The V gene is TRBV5-1, the J gene TRBJ2-5; 8 bases line up with TRBD1. Losses at the gene ends were 4 bases for V and 7 bases for J; bases not matched to a gene: 12. Germline CDR1 and CDR2: SGHRS and YFSETQ. The CDR3 is 15 amino acids. The CDR3 coding sequence is TGCGCCAGCAGCCGAAGGCCGGGACAGGAGGGGACCCAGTACTTC. The encoded protein is CASSRRPGQEGTQYF. Using reference TRBV5-1 and TRBJ2-5 for the parts outside the CDR3, the full variable domain is KAGVTQTPRYLIKTRGQQVTLSCSPISGHRSVSWYQQTPGQGLQFLFEYFSETQRNKGNFPGRFSGRQFSNSRSEMNVSTLELGDSALYLCASSRRPGQEGTQYFGPGTRLLVL.

This clone has just one count. This rearrangement joins TRBV2 to TRBJ2-2; D gene ambiguous. The germline V and J ends were trimmed by 2 bases and 1 base, with 2 bases remaining between them. This CDR3 spans 13 amino acids. CDR1 is SNHLY and CDR2 is FYNNEI in the germline V gene. In DNA form, the CDR3 reads TGTGCCAGCAGTGAACGGAACACCGGGGAGCTGTTTTTT. It encodes CASSERNTGELFF.

The J gene is TRBJ2-2, the V gene TRBV10-2; 10 bases line up with TRBD1. The CDR3 runs to 20 residues. V gave up 6 bases and J gave up 2 bases; unmatched junction bases: 18. Germline CDR1 is WSHSY and CDR2 is SAAADI. Written as DNA, the CDR3 is TGCGCCAGCAGGGAAGGGACAGGGGTAGAGGCCACGATAAACACCGGGGAGCTGTTTTTT. Its translation: CASREGTGVEATINTGELFF.

The gene calls are TRBV18 and TRBJ1-6, with 7 bases that match TRBD1. Germline-derived CDR1 and CDR2 are KGHSH and LQKENI. J lost 7 bases, V lost 5 bases, and 11 bases had no gene match. There are 16 residues in the CDR3. CDR3: CASSALERGPNSPLHF. DNA for the CDR3: TGTGCCAGCTCAGCCTTGGAGAGGGGGCCGAATTCACCCCTCCACTTT.

The rearrangement joins TRBV30 to TRBJ2-3; 7 bases line up with TRBD1. Germline assignment: CDR1 GTSNPN and CDR2 SVGIG (reference sequence). Losses at the gene ends were 4 bases for V and 2 bases for J; bases not matched to a gene: 9. The CDR3 has 15 residues. The CDR3 here is CAWNAGTVLTDTQYF. The CDR3 region has the DNA TGTGCCTGGAACGCCGGGACAGTCCTCACAGATACGCAGTATTTT.

V gene TRBV11-2 combines with J gene TRBJ1-1; 9 nucleotides align to TRBD1. From germline, CDR1 is SGHAT and CDR2 FQNNGV. CDR3 length equals 16 residues. V shed 6 bases and J 5 bases; nucleotides not matched to a gene: 13. In nucleotides, the CDR3 is TGTGCCAGCAGGCAGGGACAGGGTAAAGGAGAAACTGAAGCTTTCTTT. Protein product: CASRQGQGKGETEAFF.

In nucleotides, the CDR3 is TGTGCCAGCAGCCGAGGACTAGCGGGAGGGCGGACCTACGAGCAGTACTTC. Protein: CASSRGLAGGRTYEQYF. This chain connects TRBV9 to TRBJ2-7; 15 bases map to TRBD2. Trimming removed 4 bases from V and 2 bases from J; junction bases left unmatched: 7. The CDR3 sequence is 17 residues long. Germline V gives CDR1 SGDLS, CDR2 YYNGEE.

CDR3 DNA: TGTGCCAGCAGTCCCGGGACTAACAAAAACATTCAGTACTTC. As protein: CASSPGTNKNIQYF. The chain combines TRBV7-6 with TRBJ2-4; 7 bases line up with TRBD2. Germline V gene lookup returns CDR1 SGHVS and CDR2 FNYEAQ. CDR3 length: 14 residues. V lost 6 bases, J lost 3 bases, and 5 bases stayed unmatched.

V and J are TRBV7-9 and TRBJ1-5; TRBD1 aligns across 9 bases. The CDR3 length is 15 residues. CDR1 is SEHNR and CDR2 is FQNEAQ in the germline V gene (reference sequence). The junction had 6 bases not matched to a gene; V was cut back by 5 bases and J by 4 bases. The CDR3 spells CASSQLGTGNQPQHF. The CDR3 nucleotides are TGTGCCAGCAGCCAACTTGGGACAGGGAATCAGCCCCAGCATTTT. Complete variable domain (other parts from reference TRBV7-9 and TRBJ1-5): DTGVSQNPRHKITKRGQNVTFRCDPISEHNRLYWYRQTLGQGPEFLTYFQNEAQLEKSRLLSDRFSAERPKGSFSTLEIQRTEQGDSAMYLCASSQLGTGNQPQHFGDGTRLSIL.

This clone occurred a few times. V gene TRBV5-1 combines with J gene TRBJ1-1; no clear D. This CDR3 has 14 residues. The V end was cut by 0 bases, the J end by 1 base, with 7 bases between. Looked up from germline, CDR1 is SGHRS and CDR2 is YFSETQ. DNA of the CDR3: TGCGCCAGCAGCTTGGCCCCGGGGAACACTGAAGCTTTCTTT. Amino acids: CASSLAPGNTEAFF.

The gene calls are TRBV28 and TRBJ1-1, with 7 bases fitting TRBD1. The CDR3 loop spans 15 amino acids. Germline CDR1 and CDR2: MDHEN and SYDVKM. J lost 3 bases, V lost 1 base, and 5 bases had no gene match. CDR3 residues: CASSLFGTVHTEAFF. DNA of the CDR3: TGTGCCAGCAGTTTATTCGGGACAGTGCACACTGAAGCTTTCTTT.

This clone was recorded only once. This chain links TRBV11-2 with TRBJ1-5, with D hard to call. This CDR3 has 14 residues. Trimming removed 0 bases at V and 8 bases at J, with 11 bases between. The germline V gene has CDR1 SGHAT and CDR2 FQNNGV. The CDR3 DNA follows: TGTGCCAGCAGCTTAGATGGTCTGAGTGAGCCCCAGCATTTT. Translated: CASSLDGLSEPQHF.

This chain links TRBV9 with TRBJ2-3, with 8 bases fitting TRBD1. V lost 4 bases, J lost 3 bases, and 10 bases stayed unmatched. The germline gives CDR1 SGDLS, CDR2 YYNGEE. This CDR3 is built from 16 residues. Written as DNA, the CDR3 is TGTGCCAGCAGCACCCGGACAGGGTGGAATACAGATACGCAGTATTTT. Amino acid sequence: CASSTRTGWNTDTQYF.

The rearrangement joins TRBV9 to TRBJ1-5; possible D gene TRBD1, 6 bases. Germline V gives CDR1 SGDLS, CDR2 YYNGEE. The CDR3 runs 15 residues. V was pared by 0 bases and J by 7 bases, with 14 bases between. This chain's CDR3 is CASSVGGGLGQPQHF. The DNA of the CDR3 is TGTGCCAGCAGCGTAGGGGGGGGGCTTGGGCAGCCCCAGCATTTT.

The CDR3 coding sequence is TGTGCCAGCAGTTTAGACGGGAACTATGGCTACACCTTC. Its protein is CASSLDGNYGYTF. This chain joins TRBV27 and TRBJ1-2; D is uncertain. V lost 2 bases and J 2 bases, leaving 6 bases between the germline ends. The CDR3 runs 13 residues. Looked up from germline, CDR1 is MNHEY and CDR2 is SMNVEV (reference sequence).

This clone has a single count. The chain links TRBV5-4 to TRBJ2-1, with 8 bases aligning to TRBD2. The trim removed 0 bases at V and 11 bases at J, leaving 4 bases unmatched. CDR1 is SGHNT, CDR2 YYREEE, per germline (reference sequence). The CDR3 loop spans 13 amino acids. DNA for the CDR3: TGTGCCAGCAGCTTGGAACTAGCGGACAAGCAGTTCTTC. Protein product: CASSLELADKQFF.

The rearrangement joins TRBV27 to TRBJ2-3, with 7 bases matching TRBD1. After removal of 3 bases from V and 1 base from J, the junction contained 7 bases not matched to a gene. The CDR3 extends over 16 amino acids. Germline V lookup: CDR1 MNHEY, CDR2 SMNVEV (reference sequence). The CDR3 loop is CASSFIIGQGTDTQYF. For the CDR3, the DNA is TGTGCCAGCAGTTTTATTATCGGACAGGGCACAGATACGCAGTATTTT.

The V call is TRBV4-2, the J call TRBJ2-2, with 11 bases aligning to TRBD2. The V gene end was trimmed by 0 bases and the J gene end by 3 bases; junction bases not matched to a gene: 9. Germline V lookup: CDR1 LGHNA, CDR2 YNFKEQ. The CDR3 is 19 residues long. CDR3 in DNA: TGTGCCAGCAGCCAAGATCCTAACACTAGCGGGGGAGACACCGGGGAGCTGTTTTTT. Translation gives CASSQDPNTSGGDTGELFF.

The CDR3 bases are TGTGCCAGTATCCAGGGGGGCGTCTCTGGAAACACCATATATTTT. The encoded protein is CASIQGGVSGNTIYF. The J gene is TRBJ1-3, the V gene TRBV19, with 7 bases aligning to TRBD1. The germline V gene has CDR1 LNHDA and CDR2 SQIVND (reference sequence). The V and J ends lost 7 bases and 0 bases, in that order; junction bases with no gene match: 6. The length of the CDR3 is 15 residues.

The rearrangement links TRBV5-4 to TRBJ2-3, with a tentative D call TRBD2 (6 bases). V dropped 1 base and J dropped 3 bases, with 12 bases sitting between them. Germline lookup yields CDR1 SGHNT and CDR2 YYREEE (reference sequence). This CDR3 region has 15 residues. CDR3 sequence reads: CASSLWGGGTDTQYF. Written as DNA, the CDR3 is TGTGCCAGCAGCTTGTGGGGAGGAGGTACAGATACGCAGTATTTT.

This clone was detected once. V and J are TRBV4-1 and TRBJ2-3; possibly TRBD2 for D (6 bases). Germline CDR1 is MGHRA and CDR2 is YSYEKL. This CDR3 is 17 amino acids long. The V end lost 2 bases, the J end lost 0 bases, and 15 bases lay between the germline ends. The CDR3 region is CASSQRGIVTSTDTQYF. CDR3 in DNA: TGCGCCAGCAGCCAACGGGGGATAGTAACTAGCACAGATACGCAGTATTTT.

Here the CDR3 reads CASSEGLGGAFF. The CDR3 DNA reads as TGTGCCAGCAGTGAGGGATTGGGGGGAGCTTTCTTT. This chain uses TRBV2 with TRBJ1-1, with D tentatively TRBD1 (5 bases). Trimming pared 3 bases from V and 10 bases from J, leaving 12 bases between. CDR3 length: 12 amino acids. Germline CDR1 SNHLY, CDR2 FYNNEI.

This clone was seen more than once but under ten times. The chain combines TRBV5-1 with TRBJ1-1; D is uncertain. The germline CDR1 and CDR2 sequences are SGHRS and YFSETQ. The CDR3 covers 14 residues. V gave up 0 bases and J gave up 5 bases, with 11 bases separating them. The CDR3 DNA follows: TGCGCCAGCAGCTTGGACGGGGAAGGGACTGAAGCTTTCTTT. It translates to CASSLDGEGTEAFF.

The DNA for the CDR3 is TGTGCCAGCAGCCCCATTTCCTACGAGCAGTACTTC. It codes for CASSPISYEQYF. The rearrangement links TRBV7-8 to TRBJ2-7, with D uncertain. V was clipped by 5 bases and J by 1 base, with 6 bases between them. The CDR3 is 12 residues long. CDR1 is SGHVS and CDR2 is FQNEAQ in the germline V gene.

This sequence joins TRBV19 and TRBJ2-1; 9 positions match TRBD1. The V gene end was trimmed by 3 bases and the J gene end by 16 bases; junction bases not matched to a gene: 10. The CDR3 covers 13 residues. The V gene's germline CDR1 is LNHDA and CDR2 SQIVND (reference sequence). In nucleotides, the CDR3 is TGTGCCAGTAGTATCCGGACCGGGACAGGGTATTTCTTC. Amino acid sequence: CASSIRTGTGYFF.

The rearrangement joins TRBV6-6 to TRBJ1-1; D is undetermined. V gave up 6 bases and J gave up 5 bases, with 13 bases separating them. Per the germline V gene, CDR1 is MNHNY and CDR2 is SVGAGI (reference sequence). CDR3 length: 13 residues. The CDR3 region is CASSTRGETEAFF. CDR3 in DNA: TGTGCCAGCAGCACACGTGGGGAGACTGAAGCTTTCTTT.

The rearrangement links TRBV4-1 to TRBJ2-1, with TRBD2 as a possible D gene (6 bases). V was pared by 1 base and J by 0 bases, with 13 bases between. Germline CDR1 and CDR2: MGHRA and YSYEKL. The CDR3 extends over 17 amino acids. CDR3 coding DNA: TGCGCCAGCAGCCAAGTGTGGGACGGGAGCTCCTACAATGAGCAGTTCTTC. It encodes CASSQVWDGSSYNEQFF.

The genes are TRBV2 and TRBJ2-7; 7 bases are a match to TRBD1. This CDR3 contains 15 residues. With 2 bases clipped from V and 3 bases from J, the junction kept 7 bases outside the gene matches. Germline V lookup: CDR1 SNHLY, CDR2 FYNNEI. CDR3 nucleotides: TGTGCCAGCAGTGAACGGACACAGGGGCGCTACGAGCAGTACTTC. As protein: CASSERTQGRYEQYF.

The CDR3 sequence is CASSKGAYRGRTVRNQPQHF. CDR3 DNA sequence: TGTGCCAGCAGCAAAGGCGCCTACAGGGGGCGGACGGTGCGCAATCAGCCCCAGCATTTT. V usage is TRBV21-1 and J usage is TRBJ1-5; TRBD1, as called in the table, went unchecked against the DNA. TRBV21-1 is deemed a pseudogene. The CDR3 extends over 20 amino acids.

The V and J genes are TRBV12-5 and TRBJ1-5; TRBD1 aligns across 11 bases. V shed 2 bases, J shed 0 bases, and the junction held 9 bases outside the gene matches. Germline lookup yields CDR1 LGHNT and CDR2 FRNRAP. This CDR3 is built from 19 residues. CDR3 amino acids: CASGLSRDRGTYSNQPQHF. The CDR3 DNA follows: TGTGCTAGTGGTTTGAGCCGGGACAGGGGGACCTATAGCAATCAGCCCCAGCATTTT.

This chain joins TRBV5-1 and TRBJ2-6; TRBD2 is a possible D gene (7 bases). V gave up 3 bases and J gave up 2 bases, with 9 bases separating them. This CDR3 has 15 residues. Germline CDR1 is SGHRS and CDR2 is YFSETQ. The CDR3 spells CASSSGGTGANVLTF. DNA of the CDR3: TGCGCCAGCAGCTCGGGGGGCACTGGGGCCAACGTCCTGACTTTC.